The 6 T cell receptor beta chains presented below share a single source sample, sequenced in a study of T-cell reconstitution after alpha-beta-depleted transplantation in children. Using unique molecular identifiers, the investigators prepared the TCRbeta library. A single record per CDR3 protein comes from TCRdb applying MiXCR to the PCR reads. The sample includes hundreds of thousands of distinct CDR3 sequences, around 17% of them seen just once. This specimen was PBMCs from the stem cell graft donor, taken from the stem cell graft. The receptors derive from a human donor who donated a stem cell graft to a child with acute myeloid leukemia.

This clonotype was observed a few times. The chain has TRBV24-1 and TRBJ1-1, with 7 bases fitting TRBD1. Germline CDR1 is KGHDR and CDR2 is SFDVKD. The CDR3 runs 14 residues. Germline trimming cut 8 bases from V and 1 base from J; bases unmatched to any gene: 6. CDR3 DNA: TGTGCCACCACTGCCGGGACAGAGAACACTGAAGCTTTCTTT. As protein: CATTAGTENTEAFF.

Details on this clonotype: This CDR3 is missing its conserved last phenylalanine or tryptophan, likely due to a read error. This chain links TRBV7-9 with TRBJ2-5; D may be TRBD1 (6 bases). The V end lost 4 bases, the J end lost 3 bases, and 6 bases lay between the germline ends. The CDR3 extends over 12 amino acids. In germline, CDR1 is SEHNR, CDR2 FQNEAQ (reference sequence). CDR3 loop: CASSWTEETQYL. CDR3 bases: TGTGCCAGCAGCTGGACAGAAGAGACCCAGTACCTC.

This clonotype has a count of ten or more. The J gene is TRBJ2-7, the V gene TRBV20-1; TRBD1 aligns across 10 bases. The germline V gene has CDR1 DFQATT and CDR2 SNEGSKA (reference sequence). J lost 5 bases, V lost 3 bases, and 4 bases had no gene match. The CDR3 is 13 residues long. CDR3 in DNA: TGCAGTGCTAGTGGGACAGGGGCCCACGAGCAGTACTTC. This sequence encodes CSASGTGAHEQYF.

This clonotype was observed a few times. The rearrangement links TRBV7-7 to TRBJ2-1; D might be TRBD2 (6 bases). V was shortened by 5 bases and J by 6 bases, with 14 bases between the two germline ends. Per the germline V gene, CDR1 is SSHAT and CDR2 is FNYEAQ (reference sequence). There are 14 residues in the CDR3. The CDR3 sequence: CASSPFAGSNEQFF. As DNA, the CDR3 is TGTGCCAGCAGCCCCTTCGCGGGGAGCAATGAGCAGTTCTTC.

This clonotype was seen repeatedly, ten times or more. This chain uses TRBV7-2 with TRBJ2-7; no clear D gene. The germline V and J ends were trimmed by 1 base and 6 bases, with 16 bases remaining between them. The CDR3 has 15 amino acids. From germline, CDR1 is SGHTA and CDR2 FQGNSA. The CDR3 spells CASSLVLSVGTEQYF. DNA of the CDR3: TGTGCCAGCAGCTTAGTACTTAGTGTGGGTACCGAGCAGTACTTC. Full variable domain (outside the CDR3, taken from reference TRBV7-2 and TRBJ2-7): GAGVSQSPSNKVTEKGKDVELRCDPISGHTALYWYRQSLGQGLEFLIYFQGNSAPDKSGLPSDRFSAERTGGSVSTLTIQRTQQEDSAVYLCASSLVLSVGTEQYFGPGTRLTVT.

This clonotype was found many times. The V and J genes are TRBV20-1 and TRBJ1-6, with D perhaps TRBD1 (6 bases). V lost 6 bases to trimming and J lost 10 bases, with 16 bases between them. Germline values: CDR1 DFQATT, CDR2 SNEGSKA (reference sequence). This CDR3 contains 13 residues. Here the CDR3 DNA reads TGCAGTGCCGTCCTACAGGGAGGCTCACCCCTCCACTTT. It is translated as CSAVLQGGSPLHF.